This T cell receptor (beta chain) was obtained from a study of T cells in Graves' hyperthyroidism and ophthalmopathy. RNA transcripts yielded amplified TCR beta CDR3 regions. The HTBI primer set served for first-round RT-PCR of the TCR CDR3. One entry per CDR3 protein, called by TCRdb with MiXCR from the multiplex PCR reads. The sample lists around 400,000 distinct CDR3 sequences; around a sixth were seen once. This clonotype was seen only a few times. Its matching antigen is unknown. V lost 2 bases and J 0 bases, leaving 11 bases between the germline ends. The germline V gene encodes CDR1 MNHNY and CDR2 SVGAGI (reference sequence). The CDR3 is 15 residues long. Whole-study findings and limits: In blood, most of the thyroid clonotypes expanded above 0.001 were also present.

Disease duration under 2 months; hyperthyroidism patients were aged 18 to 65. Exclusion followed for patients with uncontrolled infection, other autoimmune disease, pregnancy or lactation. This TCR derives from a woman aged 18-29 years with Graves' hyperthyroidism that later progressed to Graves' ophthalmopathy. Sequencing was done on a sample of blood. The rearrangement joins TRBV6-6 to TRBJ2-7; D could derive from TRBD1 or TRBD2 (5 bases each). This CDR3 is CASSYGDGSSYEQYF. CDR3 sequence (DNA): TGTGCCAGCAGTTACGGGGACGGCAGCTCCTACGAGCAGTACTTC.